The 27 T cell receptor beta chains presented below share a single source sample, sequenced in a study of regulatory T cells in long-lasting Graves disease. The time point is: newly diagnosed GD, antithyroid drugs for less than 3 months. The authors made the TCR library using RNA they extracted from PBMCs. The TCR beta library used iRepertoire HTBI primers with Arm-PCR amplification of CDR3. TCRdb processed the multiplex PCR reads anew with MiXCR; each CDR3 protein has one entry. The sample has 400,000 to 500,000 distinct CDR3 sequences, about 15% seen once; the top ten hold about a quarter. In addition, the sample was reused for a study of T cells in Graves' hyperthyroidism and ophthalmopathy.

Source: peripheral blood mononuclear cells (PBMCs), taken at new diagnosis, from a patient treated with antithyroid drugs. The receptors originated from a woman aged 18-29 years with Graves disease.

This clonotype came up many times. The chain employs TRBV7-2 and TRBJ2-1; 14 bases align to TRBD2. Germline V CDR1 and CDR2: SGHTA, FQGNSA. With 3 bases clipped from V and 9 bases from J, the junction kept 7 bases outside the gene matches. The CDR3 contains 16 residues. This CDR3 reads CASSLLGTSGSGEQFF. CDR3 in DNA: TGTGCCAGCAGCTTGCTAGGGACTAGCGGGAGTGGTGAGCAGTTCTTC.

On this clonotype itself: A far larger clone is off by one base, so a read error is likely. The V call is TRBV7-8, the J call TRBJ2-1; a weak D match, TRBD2 (7 bases). CDR3 size: 16 residues. Per germline, CDR1 SGHVS and CDR2 FQNEAQ. The CDR3, as DNA: TGTGGCAGCAGCTCCGGGGGGCTAGTCTCCTACAATGAGCAGTTCTTC. It translates to CGSSSGGLVSYNEQFF.

This clonotype was observed a handful of times. The CDR3 is CASSSGGQGLGGYTF. The CDR3 bases are TGTGCCAGCAGCTCGGGAGGACAGGGGCTGGGAGGCTACACCTTC. The V call is TRBV6-1, the J call TRBJ1-2; 9 bases are shared with TRBD1. Germline CDR1 is MNHNS and CDR2 is SASEGT. V lost 6 bases, J lost 8 bases, and 13 bases stayed unmatched. This CDR3 has 15 residues.

This clonotype occurred many times. J is TRBJ2-7 and V is TRBV28; D is perhaps TRBD1 or TRBD2 (6 bases each). The CDR3 spans 14 residues. Trimming left V 8 bases short and J 2 bases short, with 16 bases between. Germline values: CDR1 MDHEN, CDR2 SYDVKM. CDR3 protein: CASLPWGATYEQYF. CDR3 sequence (DNA): TGTGCCAGCCTCCCCTGGGGGGCTACCTACGAGCAGTACTTC.

The table lists this clonotype with many counts. This sequence joins TRBV27 and TRBJ1-5; D is perhaps TRBD1 (6 bases). Germline values: CDR1 MNHEY, CDR2 SMNVEV (reference sequence). V gave up 5 bases and J gave up 0 bases, with 8 bases separating them. The CDR3 totals 14 residues. CDR3 loop: CASSPDSSNQPQHF. Written as DNA, the CDR3 is TGTGCCAGCAGTCCGGACAGTAGCAATCAGCCCCAGCATTTT.

This clonotype was recorded at least ten times. The J gene is TRBJ1-3, the V gene TRBV7-2, with TRBD1 matching 8 bases. The J segment lost 3 bases and the V segment lost 2 bases, leaving 0 bases of the junction unmatched. CDR1 is SGHTA, CDR2 FQGNSA, per germline. This CDR3 has 14 amino acids. The CDR3 loop reads CASSLTGGGNTIYF. In DNA, the CDR3 is TGTGCCAGCAGCTTAACAGGGGGTGGAAACACCATATATTTT.

This clonotype was observed a handful of times. A much larger clone differs by one base, so this may be a read error. The chain carries TRBV6-2 or TRBV6-3 and TRBJ1-1; the D gene is possibly TRBD1 (6 bases). Germline assignment: CDR1 MNHEY and CDR2 SVGEGT. V was cut by 5 bases and J by 1 base, with 8 bases left in between. CDR3 length: 13 residues. The CDR3 loop is CASSETGNTEAFF. Here the CDR3 DNA reads TGTGCCAGCAGTGAGACAGGGAACACTGAAGCTTTCTTT.

The chain couples TRBV28 to TRBJ2-1; D unresolved. Germline loops: CDR1 MDHEN, CDR2 SYDVKM. The CDR3 extends over 11 amino acids. V gave up 5 bases and J gave up 11 bases, with 10 bases separating them. The chain's CDR3 is CASSPGNKQFF. For the CDR3, the DNA is TGTGCCAGCAGTCCGGGTAATAAGCAGTTCTTC. The whole variable domain, filled in from reference TRBV28 and TRBJ2-1, reads DVKVTQSSRYLVKRTGEKVFLECVQDMDHENMFWYRQDPGLGLRLIYFSYDVKMKEKGDIPEGYSVSREKKERFSLILESASTNQTSMYLCASSPGNKQFFGPGTRLTVL.

This clonotype came up a few times. The chain recombines TRBV7-2 with TRBJ1-2; TRBD1 is a possible D gene (6 bases). This CDR3 is 15 amino acids long. The V gene lost 1 base and the J gene lost 1 base, with 10 bases spanning the gap. The germline V gene encodes CDR1 SGHTA and CDR2 FQGNSA. Written as DNA, the CDR3 is TGTGCCAGCAGCTTAGAGCCCAGGGGTAACTATGGCTACACCTTC. This encodes CASSLEPRGNYGYTF.

Ten or more counts support this clonotype. V is TRBV28 and J is TRBJ1-6, with TRBD1 as a possible D gene (6 bases). The CDR3 is made up of 17 amino acids. Germline V gene lookup returns CDR1 MDHEN and CDR2 SYDVKM. The V end lost 6 bases, the J end lost 0 bases, and 15 bases lay between the germline ends. The CDR3 protein is CASSSPGHSSYNSPLHF. Written as DNA, the CDR3 is TGTGCCAGCAGCTCCCCGGGACACAGCTCCTATAATTCACCCCTCCACTTT.

V is TRBV6-1 and J is TRBJ2-7; TRBD1 matches at 10 bases. This CDR3 region has 14 residues. Looked up from germline, CDR1 is MNHNS and CDR2 is SASEGT. Unmatched junction bases numbered 5, after V lost 6 bases and J lost 3 bases. The CDR3 loop reads CASRRQGADYEQYF. The CDR3 DNA reads as TGTGCCAGCAGACGACAGGGGGCTGACTACGAGCAGTACTTC.

Concerning this clonotype itself: The junction differs from germline at one of its ends, possibly a read error. The V and J genes are TRBV5-5 and TRBJ2-5, with unresolved D. The CDR3 is 12 amino acids. Germline loops: CDR1 SGHKS, CDR2 YYEKEE (reference sequence). CDR3 in DNA: TGTGCCAGCAGCTTGGTCCAGACCCCAGAGAACTTC. Translation: CASSLVQTPENF. Using reference TRBV5-5 and TRBJ2-5 for the parts outside the CDR3, the full variable domain is DAGVTQSPTHLIKTRGQQVTLRCSPISGHKSVSWYQQVLGQGPQFIFQYYEKEERGRGNFPDRFSARQFPNYSSELNVNALLLGDSALYLCASSLVQTPENFGPGTRLLVL.

This clonotype has more than one count but fewer than ten. The chain has TRBV18 and TRBJ2-7, with 10 positions matching TRBD2. The CDR3 length is 15 residues. Trimming cost V 4 bases and J 3 bases; bases outside gene matches: 6. CDR1 and CDR2 (germline): KGHSH, LQKENI. CDR3 nucleotides: TGTGCCAGCTCACTCGCTAGCGGGAGAGACTACGAGCAGTACTTC. Protein product: CASSLASGRDYEQYF.

For the CDR3, the DNA is TGTGCCAGCAGTGGGGGGGGTAAGAGCTACGGGCGGTACTTC. It yields the protein CASSGGGKSYGRYF. The V gene is TRBV28, the J gene TRBJ2-7, with 7 bases matching TRBD2. The germline CDR1 and CDR2 sequences are MDHEN and SYDVKM. Trimming cost V 5 bases and J 12 bases; bases outside gene matches: 16. The CDR3 has 14 residues.

This clonotype was detected a few times. This chain uses TRBV27 with TRBJ1-1; maybe TRBD1 (5 bases). This CDR3 is built from 13 residues. The germline V gene encodes CDR1 MNHEY and CDR2 SMNVEV (reference sequence). V lost 8 bases and J 1 base, leaving 11 bases between the germline ends. The CDR3 coding sequence is TGTGCCAGCGCCCCGACAGAGAACACTGAAGCTTTCTTT. This gives the protein CASAPTENTEAFF.

The sample holds many counts of this clonotype. The rearrangement links TRBV18 to TRBJ2-1; D is possibly TRBD2 (5 bases). The CDR3 extends over 12 amino acids. Germline V gene lookup returns CDR1 KGHSH and CDR2 LQKENI. V was cut by 5 bases and J by 8 bases, with 10 bases left in between. Written as DNA, the CDR3 is TGTGCCAGCTCAATCACTAGGGATGAGCAGTTCTTC. This gives the protein CASSITRDEQFF.

J is TRBJ1-1 and V is TRBV27; a possible D gene is TRBD1 (5 bases). V was cut by 4 bases and J by 5 bases, with 14 bases left in between. The CDR3 loop spans 14 amino acids. The germline V gene encodes CDR1 MNHEY and CDR2 SMNVEV (reference sequence). The CDR3 nucleotides are TGTGCCAGCAGTTGGGGGGTTTGGGCAACTGAAGCTTTCTTT. Protein sequence: CASSWGVWATEAFF.

V gene TRBV25-1 combines with J gene TRBJ1-1, with D maybe TRBD1 (5 bases). Trimming stripped 8 bases from V and 1 base from J, with 8 bases between. Germline values: CDR1 MGHDK, CDR2 SYGVNS. The CDR3 length is 12 residues. This CDR3 reads CASLDRNTEAFF. In DNA form, the CDR3 reads TGTGCCAGCCTCGACAGGAACACTGAAGCTTTCTTT.

This clonotype was seen at least ten times. J is TRBJ1-5 and V is TRBV6-1, with D possibly matching TRBD1 (5 bases). V was trimmed by 6 bases and J by 3 bases, leaving 9 bases between them. This CDR3 comprises 13 residues. CDR1 is MNHNS and CDR2 is SASEGT in the germline V gene. The CDR3 protein is CASRRGSNQPQHF. The CDR3, as DNA: TGTGCCAGCAGGCGGGGGTCCAATCAGCCCCAGCATTTT.

The table lists this clonotype with many counts. This chain links TRBV7-9 with TRBJ2-7; D possibly corresponds to TRBD1 (7 bases). Germline CDR1 SEHNR, CDR2 FQNEAQ (reference sequence). Trimming shortened V by 6 bases and J by 1 base, and 13 bases separated the two germline ends. This CDR3 spans 14 amino acids. The CDR3 spells CASSLAGQSYEQYF. Written as DNA, the CDR3 is TGTGCCAGCAGTTTGGCGGGACAGTCCTACGAGCAGTACTTC.

This clonotype was found many times. The rearrangement uses TRBV7-8 and TRBJ1-1; D perhaps matches TRBD1 (5 bases). V was trimmed by 2 bases and J by 1 base, leaving 8 bases between them. Germline values: CDR1 SGHVS, CDR2 FQNEAQ. The CDR3 is 14 residues long. The CDR3 DNA sequence: TGTGCCAGCAGCTTAAAACAGGCGAACACTGAAGCTTTCTTT. Translation gives CASSLKQANTEAFF.

This clonotype was seen ten or more times. The gene calls are TRBV30 and TRBJ2-1, with D unclear. The V end lost 5 bases, the J end lost 11 bases, and 13 bases lay between the germline ends. Germline CDR1 is GTSNPN and CDR2 is SVGIG (reference sequence). CDR3 size: 11 residues. The CDR3 sequence is CAWADEAKQFF. In nucleotides, the CDR3 is TGTGCCTGGGCTGATGAGGCCAAGCAGTTCTTC. The full variable domain, rest sourced from reference TRBV30 and TRBJ2-1, is SQTIHQWPATLVQPVGSPLSLECTVEGTSNPNLYWYRQAAGRGLQLLFYSVGIGQISSEVPQNLSASRPQDRQFILSSKKLLLSDSGFYLCAWADEAKQFFGPGTRLTVL.

The sample holds a few counts of this clonotype. The V and J genes are TRBV27 and TRBJ1-6, with D unclear. Germline CDR1 reads MNHEY; CDR2 reads SMNVEV (reference sequence). Deletions cut 0 bases from V and 4 bases from J, with 7 bases between. This CDR3 has 15 amino acids. This CDR3 reads CASSLSSNYNSPLHF. The CDR3 nucleotides read TGTGCCAGCAGTTTATCGTCGAATTATAATTCACCCCTCCACTTT.

The table lists this clonotype with many counts. The chain uses TRBV12-3 or TRBV12-4 and TRBJ1-1; D is unclear. This CDR3 has 17 residues. The germline V and J ends were trimmed by 5 bases and 6 bases, with 25 bases remaining between them. DNA for the CDR3: TGTGCCAGCAGTCAGAGGACGTCGGGTGGGAAACGCCCTGAAGCTTTCTTT. This gives the protein CASSQRTSGGKRPEAFF.

V gene TRBV20-1 combines with J gene TRBJ2-1, with D perhaps TRBD2 (5 bases). Trimming left V 0 bases short and J 7 bases short, with 16 bases between. CDR1 and CDR2 (germline): DFQATT, SNEGSKA (reference sequence). The CDR3 totals 15 residues. CDR3 coding DNA: TGCAGTGCTAGAGATGTTGCGGGTCCGGGGAATGAGCAGTTCTTC. This translates into CSARDVAGPGNEQFF.

At least ten counts were recorded for this clonotype. V gene TRBV20-1 combines with J gene TRBJ1-2; no firm D call. The V gene's germline CDR1 is DFQATT and CDR2 SNEGSKA (reference sequence). Deletions cut 4 bases from V and 4 bases from J, with 7 bases between. The CDR3 consists of 11 residues. CDR3: CSATDSYGYTF. The CDR3 DNA sequence: TGCAGTGCTACAGATTCCTATGGCTACACCTTC.

This clonotype was picked up many times. The J gene is TRBJ1-5, the V gene TRBV28, with D tentatively TRBD1 (5 bases). Germline CDR1 MDHEN, CDR2 SYDVKM. V dropped 6 bases and J dropped 5 bases, with 14 bases sitting between them. This CDR3 contains 14 residues. DNA for the CDR3: TGTGCCAGCAGGGGGACCGGGAGCGATCAGCCCCAGCATTTT. Protein sequence: CASRGTGSDQPQHF. The full variable domain, in which reference TRBV28 and TRBJ1-5 provide the parts outside the CDR3, is DVKVTQSSRYLVKRTGEKVFLECVQDMDHENMFWYRQDPGLGLRLIYFSYDVKMKEKGDIPEGYSVSREKKERFSLILESASTNQTSMYLCASRGTGSDQPQHFGDGTRLSIL.